One and the same sample provided the 26 T cell receptor beta chains below, sequenced in a study of breast tumors, draining lymph nodes, adjacent tissues. TCRdb fed the multiplex PCR reads into MiXCR, producing one record per CDR3 protein. The sample lists 180,000 or so distinct CDR3 sequences, around 29% occurring once. Axillary draining lymph nodes of breast cancer patients supplied the node samples. Specimen: axillary lymph node tissue. The receptor source for this set is a female donor with breast cancer. Some clones in this sample may be carry-over from other donors' samples.

Only a few counts were recorded for this clonotype. This rearrangement joins TRBV11-3 to TRBJ1-3, with a weak D call TRBD1 (5 bases). Germline CDR1 reads SGHNT; CDR2 reads YENEEA. Trimming shortened V by 5 bases and J by 4 bases, and 9 bases separated the two germline ends. The length of the CDR3 is 13 residues. The CDR3 coding sequence is TGTGCCAGCAGCGGGGGTACGGGAAACACCATATATTTT. Residues: CASSGGTGNTIYF.

The DNA of the CDR3 is TGCAGTGCTGGAGTACCGACAGGGGGTGAGACCCAGTACTTC. This sequence encodes CSAGVPTGGETQYF. This chain uses TRBV20-1 with TRBJ2-5; 9 positions agree with TRBD1. J gave up 5 bases and V 5 bases, and 9 bases lay outside the gene matches. The CDR3 runs 14 residues. CDR1 DFQATT and CDR2 SNEGSKA come from the germline V gene (reference sequence).

This clonotype has ten or more counts. The V gene is TRBV20-1, the J gene TRBJ2-2; no clear D gene. Per germline, CDR1 DFQATT and CDR2 SNEGSKA (reference sequence). V was trimmed by 1 base and J by 6 bases, leaving 6 bases between them. The CDR3 covers 12 residues. CDR3 protein: CSARVRPGELFF. The DNA for the CDR3 is TGCAGTGCTAGAGTAAGACCCGGGGAGCTGTTTTTT.

This clonotype was observed a few times. A junction end diverges from the germline sequence, so it may reflect a read error. The chain links TRBV20-1 to TRBJ1-2, with D possibly matching TRBD1 (5 bases). Germline lookup yields CDR1 DFQATT and CDR2 SNEGSKA (reference sequence). This CDR3 has 12 amino acids. For the CDR3, the DNA is TGCAGTGTTGACGCCAGGGTGAATGGCTCCACCTTC. Its protein product is CSVDARVNGSTF.

This clonotype was counted many times. The chain links TRBV19 to TRBJ1-2; D uncertain. V shed 6 bases and J shed 2 bases, with 7 bases lying between them. The CDR3 contains 12 residues. Germline assignment: CDR1 LNHDA and CDR2 SQIVND (reference sequence). CDR3 bases: TGTGCCAGTAGAGAGACCAACTATGGCTACACCTTC. Protein product: CASRETNYGYTF.

This clonotype has a count of ten or more. The chain couples TRBV5-4 to TRBJ2-1; D is unresolved. Germline V gene sequence: CDR1 SGHNT, CDR2 YYREEE (reference sequence). The length of the CDR3 is 14 residues. V lost 1 base, J lost 0 bases, and 5 bases lay in between. DNA for the CDR3: TGTGCCAGCAGCTTGAGAAGCTCCTACAATGAGCAGTTCTTC. It yields the protein CASSLRSSYNEQFF.

This clonotype was seen a few times. Just one base apart from a much larger clone, this may be a read error. The chain employs TRBV20-1 and TRBJ2-5; possibly TRBD1 for D (6 bases). CDR1 is DFQATT and CDR2 is SNEGSKA in the germline V gene (reference sequence). The CDR3 runs to 15 residues. The germline V and J ends were trimmed by 3 bases and 4 bases, with 18 bases remaining between them. The CDR3 coding sequence is TGCAGTGCTAGGGCAATTGACAGGCTCCCAGAGACCCAGTACTTC. This gives the protein CSARAIDRLPETQYF.

This clonotype was found many times. The genes are TRBV4-2 and TRBJ1-4; the match to TRBD1 covers 8 bases. J gave up 8 bases and V 5 bases, and 10 bases lay outside the gene matches. Germline V gene lookup returns CDR1 LGHNA and CDR2 YNFKEQ. CDR3 length: 15 amino acids. CDR3 DNA: TGTGCCAGCAGCAGAACCCGGACAGGGAACGAAAAACTGTTTTTT. It codes for CASSRTRTGNEKLFF.

For this clonotype: A read error may be the cause here, since a much bigger clone is one base away. V gene TRBV2 combines with J gene TRBJ2-3, with 8 bases lining up with TRBD2. The germline V gene has CDR1 SNHLY and CDR2 FYNNEI. CDR3 length: 13 residues. Losses at the gene ends were 8 bases for V and 3 bases for J; bases not matched to a gene: 4. The CDR3 spells CASQREQTDTQYF. Here the CDR3 DNA reads TGTGCCAGCCAGCGGGAGCAGACAGATACGCAGTATTTT.

In the case of this clonotype: Just one base apart from a much larger clone, this may be a read error. The V gene is TRBV6-2 or TRBV6-3, the J gene TRBJ1-5, with a tentative D call TRBD1 (6 bases). The V and J ends lost 6 bases and 7 bases respectively, with 10 bases between them. The germline V gene has CDR1 MNHEY and CDR2 SVGEGT. The CDR3 is 12 residues long. CDR3 DNA sequence: TGTGCCAGCAGGACAGGAGGGCAGCCCCAGCATTTT. Amino acids: CASRTGGQPQHF.

This clonotype showed up many times. The J gene is TRBJ2-1, the V gene TRBV2, with TRBD2 matching 15 bases. V dropped 4 bases and J dropped 7; count of bases not matched to a gene: 8. Germline loops: CDR1 SNHLY, CDR2 FYNNEI. CDR3 length: 17 amino acids. The CDR3 bases are TGTGCCAGCAGTGGGACTAGCGGGGGGGCGAGACGAAATGAGCAGTTCTTC. Its translation: CASSGTSGGARRNEQFF.

As to this clonotype: This may be a read error: a much more frequent sequence differs by one nucleotide. The chain employs TRBV12-3 or TRBV12-4 and TRBJ2-7; no definite D call. This CDR3 region has 12 residues. V was cut by 6 bases and J by 7 bases, with 13 bases left in between. This chain's CDR3 is CASRSRTGEQYF. The DNA of the CDR3 is TGTGCCAGCAGAAGCCGGACGGGTGAGCAGTACTTC.

The rearrangement joins TRBV2 to TRBJ1-1; possibly TRBD1 for D (6 bases). CDR1 SNHLY and CDR2 FYNNEI come from the germline V gene. The CDR3 covers 15 residues. The V gene lost 7 bases and the J gene lost 1 base, with 16 bases spanning the gap. CDR3: CASTPEGTRNTEAFF. In nucleotides, the CDR3 is TGTGCCAGCACCCCCGAGGGGACACGGAACACTGAAGCTTTCTTT.

This clonotype was seen many times. J is TRBJ2-7 and V is TRBV28, with 8 bases that match TRBD2. The germline gives CDR1 MDHEN, CDR2 SYDVKM. V trimming: 3 bases; J trimming: 5 bases; junction bases outside the gene matches: 15. The CDR3 is made up of 17 amino acids. The DNA of the CDR3 is TGTGCCAGCAGTTTCGCCCGTGGGAGCGGGAGAATCGACGAGCAGTACTTC. Its translation: CASSFARGSGRIDEQYF.

This clonotype has at least ten counts. The chain carries TRBV12-3 or TRBV12-4 and TRBJ2-3; the match to TRBD2 covers 12 bases. V dropped 6 bases and J dropped 4; count of bases not matched to a gene: 8. This CDR3 is 16 amino acids long. The CDR3 sequence: CASSLMTSGSADTQYF. CDR3 coding DNA: TGTGCCAGCAGCCTTATGACTAGCGGGAGTGCAGATACGCAGTATTTT.

The chain joins TRBV19 to TRBJ1-3; D is uncertain. Trimming left V 8 bases short and J 4 bases short, with 12 bases between. This CDR3 has 13 amino acids. Germline assignment: CDR1 LNHDA and CDR2 SQIVND (reference sequence). The CDR3 loop reads CASRSFAGNTIYF. As DNA, the CDR3 is TGTGCCAGTCGGAGTTTTGCCGGAAACACCATATATTTT.

This clonotype was seen repeatedly, ten times or more. CDR3 nucleotides: TGTGCCAGCAGCTCTCGGGCCAGCGGGGGGACAGATACGCAGTATTTT. This translates into CASSSRASGGTDTQYF. The chain is built from TRBV7-2 and TRBJ2-3, with TRBD2 matching over 9 bases. CDR3 length: 16 amino acids. V lost 4 bases to trimming and J lost 3 bases; unmatched junction nucleotides: 8. CDR1 and CDR2 from the germline V gene are SGHTA and FQGNSA. Combining the CDR3 with reference TRBV7-2 and TRBJ2-3 gives the whole variable domain GAGVSQSPSNKVTEKGKDVELRCDPISGHTALYWYRQSLGQGLEFLIYFQGNSAPDKSGLPSDRFSAERTGGSVSTLTIQRTQQEDSAVYLCASSSRASGGTDTQYFGPGTRLTVL.

This clonotype showed up many times. The chain couples TRBV18 to TRBJ2-2; unclear D gene. V lost 6 bases and J 9 bases, leaving 8 bases between the germline ends. In germline, CDR1 is KGHSH, CDR2 LQKENI. This CDR3 contains 11 residues. CDR3 sequence (DNA): TGTGCCAGCTCTCTGGACCGGGAGCTGTTTTTT. This encodes CASSLDRELFF. Filled out from reference TRBV18 and TRBJ2-2, the complete variable domain reads NAGVMQNPRHLVRRRGQEARLRCSPMKGHSHVYWYRQLPEEGLKFMVYLQKENIIDESGMPKERFSAEFPKEGPSILRIQQVVRGDSAAYFCASSLDRELFFGEGSRLTVL.

About this clonotype itself: Since a much larger clone is just one base distant, this may be a read error. This chain connects TRBV6-2 or TRBV6-3 to TRBJ1-2; TRBD1 is a possible D gene (6 bases). Germline V gene sequence: CDR1 MNHEY, CDR2 SVGEGT. This CDR3 has 15 amino acids. The V end was cut by 7 bases, the J end by 4 bases, with 19 bases between. CDR3 loop: CASTRGRQALYGYTF. CDR3 nucleotides: TGTGCCAGCACCCGCGGGAGACAGGCCCTCTATGGCTACACCTTC.

In its sample, this clonotype was seen many times. The chain recombines TRBV15 with TRBJ1-4, with no clear D. The V gene's germline CDR1 is LNHNV and CDR2 YYDKDF (reference sequence). The length of the CDR3 is 16 residues. V was shortened by 0 bases and J by 3 bases, with 11 bases between the two germline ends. DNA of the CDR3: TGTGCCACCAGCAGAGATCTCGGCGGTGCTAATGAAAAACTGTTTTTT. Translated, it gives CATSRDLGGANEKLFF.

The chain has TRBV6-6 and TRBJ2-5; 7 nucleotides align to TRBD1. In germline, CDR1 is MNHNY, CDR2 SVGAGI (reference sequence). The CDR3 consists of 15 residues. Unmatched junction bases numbered 13, after V lost 6 bases and J lost 6 bases. CDR3 bases: TGTGCCAGCAGATTAAGGGACAGTCGAATGCAGACCCAGTACTTC. It encodes CASRLRDSRMQTQYF.

The chain combines TRBV27 with TRBJ2-1; a weak D match, TRBD1 (5 bases). CDR3 length: 14 amino acids. Germline-derived CDR1 and CDR2 are MNHEY and SMNVEV (reference sequence). Trimming pared 1 base from V and 10 bases from J, leaving 14 bases between. The CDR3 nucleotides read TGTGCCAGCAGTTTATTTTTTCAGGGATCAGAGCAGTTCTTC. As protein: CASSLFFQGSEQFF.

This clonotype appeared many times. The chain recombines TRBV19 with TRBJ2-3, with D hard to call. Trimming removed 7 bases at V and 2 bases at J, with 13 bases between. The V gene's germline CDR1 is LNHDA and CDR2 SQIVND (reference sequence). The CDR3 runs 14 residues. CDR3 sequence (DNA): TGTGCCAGTAAACCTGGACCTGACACAGATACGCAGTATTTT. Its protein product is CASKPGPDTDTQYF.

This chain uses TRBV7-6 with TRBJ2-7, with 16 bases fitting TRBD2. The CDR3 runs 18 residues. Germline CDR1 is SGHVS and CDR2 is FNYEAQ. The junction had 9 bases not matched to a gene; V was cut back by 2 bases and J by 5 bases. CDR3 DNA: TGTGCCAGCAGCTTACCAGCCGGGACTAGCGGGGGGGCCGACGAGCAGTACTTC. It is translated as CASSLPAGTSGGADEQYF.

This clonotype has a handful of counts. This CDR3 is CASSDPRQGWYEQYF. The CDR3 region has the DNA TGCGCCAGCAGTGATCCGCGACAGGGGTGGTACGAGCAGTACTTC. V is TRBV10-1 and J is TRBJ2-7; 8 nucleotides agree with TRBD1. CDR3 length: 15 amino acids. V gave up 3 bases and J gave up 4 bases; unmatched junction bases: 8. The V gene's germline CDR1 is WNHNN and CDR2 SYGVQD (reference sequence).

The table lists this clonotype with many counts. The chain joins TRBV9 to TRBJ2-1, with TRBD2 matching over 12 bases. The germline CDR1 and CDR2 sequences are SGDLS and YYNGEE. The junction had 3 bases not matched to a gene; V was cut back by 4 bases and J by 4 bases. This CDR3 spans 15 amino acids. The CDR3 spells CASSSSGGVYNEQFF. In nucleotides, the CDR3 is TGTGCCAGCAGCTCTAGCGGGGGGGTTTACAATGAGCAGTTCTTC.